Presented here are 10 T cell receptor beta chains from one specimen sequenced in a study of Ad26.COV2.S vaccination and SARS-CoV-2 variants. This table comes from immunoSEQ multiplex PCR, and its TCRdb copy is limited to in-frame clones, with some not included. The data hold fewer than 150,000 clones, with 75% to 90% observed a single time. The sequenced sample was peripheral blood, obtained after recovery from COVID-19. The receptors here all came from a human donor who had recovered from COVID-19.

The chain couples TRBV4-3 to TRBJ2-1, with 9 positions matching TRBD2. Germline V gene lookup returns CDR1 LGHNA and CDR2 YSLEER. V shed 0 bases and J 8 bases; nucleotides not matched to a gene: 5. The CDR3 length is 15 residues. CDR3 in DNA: TGCGCCAGCAGCCAAGAGCGGGGGGGTAAGGATGAGCAGTTCTTC. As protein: CASSQERGGKDEQFF.

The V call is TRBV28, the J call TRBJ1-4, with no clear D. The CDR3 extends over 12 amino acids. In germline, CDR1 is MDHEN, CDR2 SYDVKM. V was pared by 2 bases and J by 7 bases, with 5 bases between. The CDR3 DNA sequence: TGTGCCAGCAGTTTACCCGGTGAAAAACTGTTTTTT. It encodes CASSLPGEKLFF.

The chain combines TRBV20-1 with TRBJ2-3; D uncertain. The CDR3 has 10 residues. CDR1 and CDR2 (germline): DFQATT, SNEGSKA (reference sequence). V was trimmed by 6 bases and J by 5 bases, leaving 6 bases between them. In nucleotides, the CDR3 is TGCAGTGCCCTTATAGATACGCAGTATTTT. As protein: CSALIDTQYF.

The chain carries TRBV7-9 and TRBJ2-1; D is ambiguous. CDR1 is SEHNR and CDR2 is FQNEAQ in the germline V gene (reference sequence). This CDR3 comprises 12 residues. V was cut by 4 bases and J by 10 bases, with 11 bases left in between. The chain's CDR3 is CASSSTRWEQFF. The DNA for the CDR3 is TGTGCCAGCAGCTCGACGCGTTGGGAGCAGTTCTTC. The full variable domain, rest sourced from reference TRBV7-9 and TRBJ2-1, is DTGVSQNPRHKITKRGQNVTFRCDPISEHNRLYWYRQTLGQGPEFLTYFQNEAQLEKSRLLSDRFSAERPKGSFSTLEIQRTEQGDSAMYLCASSSTRWEQFFGPGTRLTVL.

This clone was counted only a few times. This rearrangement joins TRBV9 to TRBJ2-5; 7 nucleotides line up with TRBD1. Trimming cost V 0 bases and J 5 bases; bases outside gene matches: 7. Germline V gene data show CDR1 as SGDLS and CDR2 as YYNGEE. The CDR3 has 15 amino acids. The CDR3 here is CASSVADRAWETQYF. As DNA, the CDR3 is TGTGCCAGCAGCGTAGCTGACAGGGCCTGGGAGACCCAGTACTTC.

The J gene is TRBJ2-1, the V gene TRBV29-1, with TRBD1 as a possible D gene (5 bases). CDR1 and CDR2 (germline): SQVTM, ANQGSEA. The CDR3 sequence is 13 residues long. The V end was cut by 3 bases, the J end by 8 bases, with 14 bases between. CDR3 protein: CSVDRAKGDEQFF. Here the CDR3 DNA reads TGCAGCGTTGACAGGGCCAAGGGCGATGAGCAGTTCTTC.

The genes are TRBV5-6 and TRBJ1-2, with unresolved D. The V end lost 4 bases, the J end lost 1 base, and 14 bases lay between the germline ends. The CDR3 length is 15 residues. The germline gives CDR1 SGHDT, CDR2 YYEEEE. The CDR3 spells CASSPNLILNYGYTF. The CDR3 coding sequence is TGTGCCAGCAGCCCCAACCTTATCCTTAACTATGGCTACACCTTC. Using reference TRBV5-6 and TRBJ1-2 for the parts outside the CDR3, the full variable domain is DAGVTQSPTHLIKTRGQQVTLRCSPKSGHDTVSWYQQALGQGPQFIFQYYEEEERQRGNFPDRFSGHQFPNYSSELNVNALLLGDSALYLCASSPNLILNYGYTFGSGTRLTVV.

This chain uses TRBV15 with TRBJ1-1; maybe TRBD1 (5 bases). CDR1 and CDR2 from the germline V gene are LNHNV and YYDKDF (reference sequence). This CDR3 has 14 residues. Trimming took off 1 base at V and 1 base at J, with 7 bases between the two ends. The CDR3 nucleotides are TGTGCCACCAGCAGAGGAGGACAGAACACTGAAGCTTTCTTT. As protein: CATSRGGQNTEAFF. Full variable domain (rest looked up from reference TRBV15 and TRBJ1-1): DAMVIQNPRYQVTQFGKPVTLSCSQTLNHNVMYWYQQKSSQAPKLLFHYYDKDFNNEADTPDNFQSRRPNTSFCFLDIRSPGLGDTAMYLCATSRGGQNTEAFFGQGTRLTVV.

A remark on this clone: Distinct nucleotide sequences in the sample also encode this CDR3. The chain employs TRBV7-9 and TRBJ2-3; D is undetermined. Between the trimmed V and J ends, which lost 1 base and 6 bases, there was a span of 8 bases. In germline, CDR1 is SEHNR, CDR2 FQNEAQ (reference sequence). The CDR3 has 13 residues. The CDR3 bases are TGTGCCAGCAGCTTAGATGGTCGGGATACGCAGTATTTT. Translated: CASSLDGRDTQYF.

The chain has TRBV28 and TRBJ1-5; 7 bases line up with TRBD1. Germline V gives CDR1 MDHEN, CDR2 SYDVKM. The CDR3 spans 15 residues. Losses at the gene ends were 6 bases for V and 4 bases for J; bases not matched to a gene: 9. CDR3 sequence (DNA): TGTGCCAGCAGGTATTTTGTGGGACAGAATCAGCCCCAGCATTTT. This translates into CASRYFVGQNQPQHF.